The rows below give T cell receptor beta chains drawn from one sample of a study of blood T cell repertoires in COVID-19. Sequencing was performed with immunoSEQ multiplex PCR; in TCRdb, only in-frame clones are kept and a portion is missing. The top ten hold 2% to 2.5% of the sample, which has tens of thousands of clones, roughly three quarters seen once. Input material: peripheral blood. The receptors stem from a man between 65 and 85 years old with COVID-19, enrolled during active disease. The CDR3 runs from the conserved cysteine through the conserved F or W. A D gene is named only where the DNA matches it firmly. Clone size is given for some rows only: seen once, a few or many times, or a class if the clone is expanded.

v_call	d_call	clone_size	cdr3_length	cdr3_aa
TRBV15	TRBD2	-	18	CATSRDLSIGRGTGELFF
TRBV19	TRBD1	-	15	CASSSRQGRNYGYTF
TRBV15	TRBD1	-	15	CATSDRGPTGQPQHF
TRBV4-1	TRBD1	-	16	CASSPLPGQVSLEQYF
TRBV7-3	-	-	17	CASSLTVGGSYNSPLHF
TRBV7-9	-	few	17	CASSYPPSSRTGEKLFF
TRBV5-1	-	-	14	CASRRDNANYGYTF
TRBV7-9	TRBD1	-	13	CASSRDSNYGYTF
TRBV27	TRBD1	-	14	CASSFSTGSYEQYF
TRBV30	-	-	17	CAWSAGPGRVLSNGYTF
TRBV9	-	-	15	CASSVGTISSHGYTF
TRBV3-1/TRBV3-2	TRBD1	-	15	CASSRLDRDNYGYTF
TRBV6-6	-	-	13	CASKQGTNEKLFF
TRBV5-6	-	-	15	CASSATGLTSYEQYF
TRBV10-3	TRBD2	-	15	CASGRVAGAVGELFF
TRBV4-3	TRBD1	-	16	CASSQDSPGGSETQYF
TRBV29-1	-	few	12	CSVEGTGNTIYF
TRBV28	TRBD1	-	15	CASTRQGGISGGYTF
TRBV5-1	-	-	15	CASSLAGGLGQPQHF
TRBV4-2	-	-	16	CASSQDSGGARYGYTF
TRBV11-2	-	-	12	CASSLGQYEQYF
TRBV5-1	-	-	14	CASSLWFGGAEAFF
TRBV5-1	TRBD1	-	15	CASSPQGQGDNEQFF
TRBV27	TRBD2	-	15	CASSPPGGSYNEQFF